A selection of T cell receptor beta chains follows, all from one sample in a study of CD8 T cells in ankylosing spondylitis. TCRdb used MiXCR to reprocess the 5' RACE reads, holding one entry per CDR3 protein. The sample shows 250,000 or so distinct CDR3 sequences, 20% to 30% of them seen only once. Specimen: blood, either unsorted or a sorted T cell fraction (not recorded which). These receptors were taken from a male donor with ankylosing spondylitis or in good health (not recorded which). CDR3s include the opening cysteine and the closing phenylalanine or tryptophan. A D gene is named only where the DNA matches it firmly. Clone sizes are given selectively: once, few, many, or a class where the clone is expanded.

size: many
V: TRBV5-5
J: TRBJ1-1
D: TRBD1
DNA: TGTGCCAGCAGCGCCGCGGGACAGGGTGAAGCTTTCTTT
CDR3: CASSAAGQGEAFF

size: NA
V: TRBV12-2
J: TRBJ2-1
D: NA
DNA: TGTGCAAGTCGCTTGAGGGGGCCCATGTACTACAATGAGCAGTTCTTC
CDR3: CASRLRGPMYYNEQFF

size: few
V: TRBV5-1
J: TRBJ1-2
D: NA
DNA: TGCGCCAGCAGCTCGGACCCCTTAACAGGGTCCTATGGCTACACCTTC
CDR3: CASSSDPLTGSYGYTF

size: NA
V: TRBV10-3
J: TRBJ2-2
D: NA
DNA: TGTGCCACTAAAGTGGGGACGGACACCGGGGAGCTGTTTTTT
CDR3: CATKVGTDTGELFF

size: few
V: TRBV24-1
J: TRBJ1-2
D: NA
DNA: TGTGCCACCAGTGATCACGGGGCTAACTATGGCTACACCTTC
CDR3: CATSDHGANYGYTF

size: NA
V: TRBV7-9
J: TRBJ2-7
D: NA
DNA: TGTGCCAGCAGCTTAGGTAGTAGCCCCGGCGAGCAGTACTTC
CDR3: CASSLGSSPGEQYF

size: NA
V: TRBV20-1
J: TRBJ2-7
D: NA
DNA: TGCGGCGGATCCGGGGAGGGGGACTCCGAGCAGTACTTC
CDR3: CGGSGEGDSEQYF

size: few
V: TRBV20-1
J: TRBJ2-7
D: NA
DNA: TGCAGTGCTCTGGACAGCCACTCCTACGAGCAGTACTTC
CDR3: CSALDSHSYEQYF

size: many
V: TRBV12-3/TRBV12-4
J: TRBJ1-5
D: NA
DNA: TGTGCCAGCAGTTTAATCGGCAGGCCCGCTCCCCAGCATTTT
CDR3: CASSLIGRPAPQHF

size: many
V: TRBV20-1
J: TRBJ2-3
D: NA
DNA: TGCAGTGCGAGAGAAAACACAGATACGCAGTATTTT
CDR3: CSARENTDTQYF

size: few
V: TRBV4-2
J: TRBJ2-7
D: TRBD1
DNA: TGTGCCAGCAGCCAATACAATCGACAGGGAAGCTCCTACGAGCAGTACTTC
CDR3: CASSQYNRQGSSYEQYF

size: few
V: TRBV20-1
J: TRBJ2-7
D: TRBD2
DNA: TGCAGTGCTGCCGGGCTAGCGGAGGTCTACGAGCAGTACTTC
CDR3: CSAAGLAEVYEQYF

size: NA
V: TRBV12-3/TRBV12-4
J: TRBJ2-5
D: NA
DNA: TGTGCCAGCAGTCCCCAGGAGCAAGAGACCCAGTACTTC
CDR3: CASSPQEQETQYF

size: NA
V: TRBV12-3/TRBV12-4
J: TRBJ2-7
D: NA
DNA: TGTGCCAGCACCCAGGGGCAGGGAGCCTACGAGCAGTACTTC
CDR3: CASTQGQGAYEQYF

size: few
V: TRBV12-3/TRBV12-4
J: TRBJ2-3
D: TRBD2
DNA: TGTGCCAGCATCATCCTAGCGGGTCCAGGAGGAGATACGCAGTATTTT
CDR3: CASIILAGPGGDTQYF

size: many
V: TRBV20-1
J: TRBJ2-1
D: TRBD2
DNA: TGCAGTGCTAGGAACCTAGCGGCCGATTCCTACAATGAGCAGTTCTTC
CDR3: CSARNLAADSYNEQFF

size: many
V: TRBV10-3
J: TRBJ2-2
D: NA
DNA: TGTGCCATCAGTGCGAAGGTGAACACCGGGGAGCTGTTTTTT
CDR3: CAISAKVNTGELFF

size: NA
V: TRBV25-1
J: TRBJ2-5
D: NA
DNA: TGTGCCAGCAGTACCCCGACGGGGTCAGGTTTGAGGACCCAGTACTTC
CDR3: CASSTPTGSGLRTQYF

size: NA
V: TRBV20-1
J: TRBJ2-2
D: TRBD1
DNA: TGCAGTGTTCAGGGGGTTCGAATAACCGGGGAGCTGTTTTTT
CDR3: CSVQGVRITGELFF

size: NA
V: TRBV7-2
J: TRBJ2-3
D: NA
DNA: TGTGCCAGCAGCTTAGATCTGGGTTCAGATACGCAGTATTTT
CDR3: CASSLDLGSDTQYF

size: many
V: TRBV6-1
J: TRBJ2-7
D: NA
DNA: TGTGCCAGCAGTGAAGCGCGGGTGGACGAGCAGTACTTC
CDR3: CASSEARVDEQYF

size: NA
V: TRBV12-3/TRBV12-4
J: TRBJ2-1
D: TRBD2
DNA: TGTGCCAGCCGCCGGACTAGCGGTGGGAACAATGAGCAGTTCTTC
CDR3: CASRRTSGGNNEQFF

size: NA
V: TRBV20-1
J: TRBJ1-2
D: NA
DNA: TGCAGTGCGGAGCCCGGGGCGAACTATGGCTACACCTTC
CDR3: CSAEPGANYGYTF

size: many
V: TRBV5-1
J: TRBJ2-1
D: NA
DNA: TGCGCCAGCAGCTTGGGTCCAGGGTACCAGGGGAATGAGCAGTTCTTC
CDR3: CASSLGPGYQGNEQFF

size: NA
V: TRBV10-3
J: TRBJ2-7
D: TRBD2
DNA: TGTGCCATCAGTGTTGGGGCTAGCGGGGGGGGCGTGTACGAGCAGTACTTC
CDR3: CAISVGASGGGVYEQYF

size: few
V: TRBV12-3/TRBV12-4
J: TRBJ1-1
D: NA
DNA: TGTGCCAGCAGCCCCGAGACAGTGAACACTGAAGCTTTCTTT
CDR3: CASSPETVNTEAFF

size: once
V: TRBV6-1
J: TRBJ2-7
D: NA
DNA: TGTGCCAGCAGGCGTTTGGGGGGGGCTTACGAGCAGTACTTC
CDR3: CASRRLGGAYEQYF

size: NA
V: TRBV6-1
J: TRBJ2-2
D: TRBD1
DNA: TGTGCCAGCCCCGGGACCGGGACAGCGACGAACACCGGGGAGCTGTTTTTT
CDR3: CASPGTGTATNTGELFF

size: NA
V: TRBV6-6
J: TRBJ2-4
D: NA
DNA: TGTGCCAGCAGTTACTCGACGGGGAACATTCAGTACTTC
CDR3: CASSYSTGNIQYF